Listed here are 30 T cell receptor beta chains from one sample, sequenced in a study of response to subunit inactivated influenza vaccine. TCRdb independently ran MiXCR on the RT-PCR reads; one entry per CDR3 protein. This table holds 450,000 to 600,000 distinct CDR3 sequences, approximately 15% found once. This specimen consisted of CD4+ T cells sorted from PBMCs, obtained roughly 24 months after vaccination. These receptors came from a man aged 45-69 years who received an inactivated influenza vaccine.

This chain uses TRBV7-2 with TRBJ1-1, with D perhaps matching TRBD1 (6 bases). The V gene's germline CDR1 is SGHTA and CDR2 FQGNSA. V lost 5 bases to trimming and J lost 5 bases, with 18 bases between them. This CDR3 is built from 15 residues. CDR3 sequence reads: CASSPTGTGRTEAFF. The CDR3, as DNA: TGTGCCAGCAGCCCGACCGGAACAGGGCGGACTGAAGCTTTCTTT. Based on the CDR3 plus reference TRBV7-2 and TRBJ1-1, the full variable domain is GAGVSQSPSNKVTEKGKDVELRCDPISGHTALYWYRQSLGQGLEFLIYFQGNSAPDKSGLPSDRFSAERTGGSVSTLTIQRTQQEDSAVYLCASSPTGTGRTEAFFGQGTRLTVV.

This clonotype was counted between two and nine times. The V call is TRBV7-2, the J call TRBJ2-3; 8 bases are shared with TRBD2. Germline trimming cut 7 bases from V and 4 bases from J; bases unmatched to any gene: 10. This CDR3 spans 15 amino acids. Germline-derived CDR1 and CDR2 are SGHTA and FQGNSA. CDR3 in amino acids: CASNLERGSPDTQYF. The CDR3 coding sequence is TGTGCCAGCAACCTTGAGCGGGGGAGCCCAGATACGCAGTATTTT. Filled out from reference TRBV7-2 and TRBJ2-3, the complete variable domain reads GAGVSQSPSNKVTEKGKDVELRCDPISGHTALYWYRQSLGQGLEFLIYFQGNSAPDKSGLPSDRFSAERTGGSVSTLTIQRTQQEDSAVYLCASNLERGSPDTQYFGPGTRLTVL.

The chain recombines TRBV12-3 or TRBV12-4 with TRBJ2-7; D ambiguous. The V end was cut by 6 bases, the J end by 3 bases, with 12 bases between. The CDR3 extends over 13 amino acids. In DNA, the CDR3 is TGTGCCAGCAGATCAGCAGCGAACTACGAGCAGTACTTC. It yields the protein CASRSAANYEQYF.

The J gene is TRBJ2-7, the V gene TRBV20-1; the D is unclear. Per germline, CDR1 DFQATT and CDR2 SNEGSKA (reference sequence). This CDR3 is 13 amino acids long. V was pared by 3 bases and J by 2 bases, with 11 bases between. Here the CDR3 DNA reads TGCAGTGCTAGTCCGGGCTTCACCTACGAGCAGTACTTC. It yields the protein CSASPGFTYEQYF.

This clonotype was observed a handful of times. The rearrangement joins TRBV4-3 to TRBJ1-2; no clear D. This CDR3 region has 15 residues. The germline V gene encodes CDR1 LGHNA and CDR2 YSLEER. V lost 1 base and J 0 bases, leaving 9 bases between the germline ends. The CDR3 here is CASSQAVSANYGYTF. The CDR3 DNA is TGCGCCAGCAGCCAAGCTGTCTCAGCTAACTATGGCTACACCTTC.

The chain is built from TRBV20-1 and TRBJ2-5, with 10 bases aligning to TRBD2. Trimming took 1 base from V and 4 from J; bases not matched to a gene: 12. This CDR3 comprises 17 residues. Germline CDR1 is DFQATT and CDR2 is SNEGSKA (reference sequence). This CDR3 is CSARARRLAGDRETQYF. DNA of the CDR3: TGCAGTGCTAGAGCCCGGCGCCTAGCGGGAGATAGAGAGACCCAGTACTTC.

This chain joins TRBV5-1 and TRBJ2-7, with 9 bases that match TRBD1. V shed 2 bases, J shed 3 bases, and the junction held 3 bases outside the gene matches. Germline-derived CDR1 and CDR2 are SGHRS and YFSETQ. There are 14 residues in the CDR3. CDR3: CASSFGTGHYEQYF. Here the CDR3 DNA reads TGCGCCAGCAGCTTCGGGACAGGGCACTACGAGCAGTACTTC.

This chain joins TRBV19 and TRBJ2-2; unclear D gene. Germline CDR1 LNHDA, CDR2 SQIVND (reference sequence). There are 14 residues in the CDR3. The V end was cut by 3 bases, the J end by 5 bases, with 10 bases between. The CDR3 reads CASSMGWQTGELFF. In DNA form, the CDR3 reads TGTGCCAGTAGTATGGGGTGGCAGACCGGGGAGCTGTTTTTT.

The table lists this clonotype with a few counts. The chain has TRBV12-5 and TRBJ2-1, with 9 bases identical to TRBD1. The length of the CDR3 is 16 residues. The germline gives CDR1 LGHNT, CDR2 FRNRAP. V lost 4 bases and J lost 6; bases outside the gene matches: 10. CDR3 coding DNA: TGTGCTAGTGGTTCGACGGGACAGGGCAATCCCAATGAGCAGTTCTTC. Its translation: CASGSTGQGNPNEQFF. Filled out from reference TRBV12-5 and TRBJ2-1, the complete variable domain reads DARVTQTPRHKVTEMGQEVTMRCQPILGHNTVFWYRQTMMQGLELLAYFRNRAPLDDSGMPKDRFSAEMPDATLATLKIQPSEPRDSAVYFCASGSTGQGNPNEQFFGPGTRLTVL.

Turning to this clonotype: A much bigger clone sits one base away, suggesting this may be a read error. This sequence joins TRBV9 and TRBJ2-2; 9 nucleotides align to TRBD2. The germline gives CDR1 SGDLS, CDR2 YYNGEE. This CDR3 region has 15 residues. J was trimmed by 0 bases and V by 3 bases; bases with no gene match: 0. The CDR3 bases are TGTGCCAGCAGCGGACTAGCGGCGAACACCGGGGAGCTGTTTTTT. Its translation is CASSGLAANTGELFF.

The V and J genes are TRBV18 and TRBJ2-3; 9 nucleotides align to TRBD2. Germline CDR1 and CDR2: KGHSH and LQKENI. The CDR3 runs 17 residues. Trimming removed 3 bases from V and 3 bases from J; junction bases left unmatched: 10. The CDR3 reads CASSPVSLAGPTDTQYF. In nucleotides, the CDR3 is TGTGCCAGCTCACCCGTAAGTCTAGCGGGACCTACAGATACGCAGTATTTT.

This clonotype has more than one count but fewer than ten. The chain combines TRBV29-1 with TRBJ2-5; the D call may be TRBD1 or TRBD2 (5 bases each). Trimming cost V 1 base and J 5 bases, with 20 bases left between them. CDR1 SQVTM and CDR2 ANQGSEA come from the germline V gene. The CDR3 extends over 16 amino acids. Here the CDR3 reads CSVEGPGWGSGETQYF. The CDR3 DNA reads TGCAGCGTTGAAGGACCTGGTTGGGGGTCGGGGGAGACCCAGTACTTC.

CDR3 DNA sequence: TGTGCCAGCTCACCGGGGAGACTAACGCCCACAGATACGCAGTATTTT. Amino acid sequence: CASSPGRLTPTDTQYF. The chain couples TRBV18 to TRBJ2-3; tentatively, D is TRBD2 (5 bases). V gave up 3 bases and J gave up 2 bases, with 15 bases separating them. The CDR3 length is 16 residues. The germline V gene has CDR1 KGHSH and CDR2 LQKENI.

This clonotype was found many times. This chain joins TRBV3-1 and TRBJ2-1, with 11 bases aligning to TRBD2. J was trimmed by 0 bases and V by 5 bases; bases with no gene match: 3. Germline V gene sequence: CDR1 LGHDT, CDR2 YNNKEL (reference sequence). This CDR3 has 16 amino acids. This CDR3 is CASSRTSGHSYNEQFF. CDR3 bases: TGTGCCAGCAGCAGGACTAGCGGGCACTCCTACAATGAGCAGTTCTTC.

The table lists this clonotype with a few counts. DNA of the CDR3: TGTGCCAGCAGTTTAGGGGGAGTCGGTGTAGAGACCCAGTACTTC. Its translation is CASSLGGVGVETQYF. The chain uses TRBV12-3 or TRBV12-4 and TRBJ2-5; a possible D gene is TRBD2 (5 bases). There are 15 residues in the CDR3. V dropped 1 base and J dropped 4 bases, with 13 bases sitting between them.

This clonotype was recorded at least ten times. CDR3 sequence: CAISGRGLAGGVYNEQFF. The DNA of the CDR3 is TGTGCCATCAGTGGGAGAGGACTAGCGGGGGGAGTTTACAATGAGCAGTTCTTC. This rearrangement joins TRBV10-3 to TRBJ2-1, with 14 bases that match TRBD2. The CDR3 is made up of 18 amino acids. The germline gives CDR1 ENHRY, CDR2 SYGVKD. Losses at the gene ends were 4 bases for V and 4 bases for J; bases not matched to a gene: 9.

Ten or more counts support this clonotype. The J gene is TRBJ2-5, the V gene TRBV4-3, with D tentatively TRBD2 (6 bases). CDR3 length equals 16 residues. Trimming removed 0 bases from V and 0 bases from J, with 11 bases in between. Germline V CDR1 and CDR2: LGHNA, YSLEER. CDR3 DNA: TGCGCCAGCAGCCAAGATTTCAGGGACTACCAAGAGACCCAGTACTTC. It specifies CASSQDFRDYQETQYF.

V gene TRBV28 combines with J gene TRBJ2-7, with 9 bases matching TRBD1. CDR1 and CDR2 from the germline V gene are MDHEN and SYDVKM. The CDR3 sequence is 17 residues long. Trimming at V came to 5 bases and at J to 3 bases, leaving 14 bases not matched to a gene. CDR3 nucleotides: TGTGCCAGCAGTCCACCCTTAGGGGACAGGGATGGCTACGAGCAGTACTTC. Translation gives CASSPPLGDRDGYEQYF.

This chain uses TRBV29-1 with TRBJ1-1, with D perhaps matching TRBD1 (5 bases). The CDR3 is made up of 14 amino acids. Trimming shortened V by 1 base and J by 1 base, and 10 bases separated the two germline ends. Germline V gives CDR1 SQVTM, CDR2 ANQGSEA. CDR3 DNA: TGCAGCGTTGAAGGGGCAGGGAAGAACACTGAAGCTTTCTTT. It encodes CSVEGAGKNTEAFF.

On this clonotype: Given the absence of the conserved phenylalanine or tryptophan at the CDR3 end, a read error is likely. The gene calls are TRBV12-3 or TRBV12-4 and TRBJ1-2; D is undetermined. The CDR3 has 14 amino acids. Trimming shortened V by 1 base and J by 1 base, and 7 bases separated the two germline ends. This chain's CDR3 is CASSLGQINYGYTL. The DNA of the CDR3 is TGTGCCAGCAGTTTAGGTCAGATTAACTATGGCTACACCCTC.

The chain couples TRBV28 to TRBJ2-7; D call uncertain. This CDR3 contains 11 residues. Germline V gives CDR1 MDHEN, CDR2 SYDVKM. With 7 bases removed from V and 3 bases from J, the gap between germline ends came to 7 bases. CDR3 residues: CASTQNYEQYF. The CDR3 DNA reads as TGTGCCAGCACCCAAAACTACGAGCAGTACTTC. Combining the CDR3 with reference TRBV28 and TRBJ2-7 gives the whole variable domain DVKVTQSSRYLVKRTGEKVFLECVQDMDHENMFWYRQDPGLGLRLIYFSYDVKMKEKGDIPEGYSVSREKKERFSLILESASTNQTSMYLCASTQNYEQYFGPGTRLTVT.

This chain uses TRBV20-1 with TRBJ2-3; 10 nucleotides match TRBD2. CDR1 DFQATT and CDR2 SNEGSKA come from the germline V gene (reference sequence). The ends lost 4 bases at V and 2 bases at J; junction bases unmatched: 9. The CDR3 is 16 amino acids. CDR3 in amino acids: CSAIAGGFSPTDTQYF. CDR3 DNA sequence: TGCAGTGCTATAGCGGGAGGTTTCTCCCCCACAGATACGCAGTATTTT.

This clonotype has at least ten counts. This sequence joins TRBV2 and TRBJ1-6; TRBD1 aligns across 8 bases. The CDR3 extends over 16 amino acids. Germline V gene data show CDR1 as SNHLY and CDR2 as FYNNEI. The trim removed 2 bases at V and 5 bases at J, leaving 5 bases unmatched. This CDR3 reads CASSELQGVDNSPLHF. The CDR3 nucleotides are TGTGCCAGCAGTGAACTACAGGGGGTGGATAATTCACCCCTCCACTTT.

This clonotype was counted many times. This chain links TRBV2 with TRBJ1-4; D gene uncertain. Trimming took off 6 bases at V and 7 bases at J, with 9 bases between the two ends. The CDR3 consists of 12 residues. Germline assignment: CDR1 SNHLY and CDR2 FYNNEI. CDR3 protein: CASRREGEKLFF. Here the CDR3 DNA reads TGTGCCAGCAGGCGAGAGGGTGAAAAACTGTTTTTT.

Only a few counts were recorded for this clonotype. This chain connects TRBV20-1 to TRBJ1-5, with TRBD1 matching over 8 bases. The junction had 8 bases not matched to a gene; V was cut back by 2 bases and J by 2 bases. There are 16 residues in the CDR3. Germline lookup yields CDR1 DFQATT and CDR2 SNEGSKA (reference sequence). CDR3 sequence: CSARTRGLFGNQPQHF. The CDR3 region has the DNA TGCAGTGCTAGAACCAGGGGGCTTTTTGGCAATCAGCCCCAGCATTTT.

This clonotype has only a few counts. This chain links TRBV27 with TRBJ2-5; 8 positions match TRBD1. The CDR3 extends over 15 amino acids. V dropped 5 bases and J dropped 4; count of bases not matched to a gene: 9. Per germline, CDR1 MNHEY and CDR2 SMNVEV (reference sequence). In DNA form, the CDR3 reads TGTGCCAGCAGTGACCAGGGGGCCGAAAGAGAGACCCAGTACTTC. This encodes CASSDQGAERETQYF.

V gene TRBV12-3 or TRBV12-4 combines with J gene TRBJ1-5, with D unclear. This CDR3 has 15 amino acids. Trimming took off 1 base at V and 4 bases at J, with 11 bases between the two ends. DNA for the CDR3: TGTGCCAGCAGTTTAGAGGCGGGCGGGAATCAGCCCCAGCATTTT. Translating gives CASSLEAGGNQPQHF.

This clonotype was recorded a few times. The chain combines TRBV19 with TRBJ2-5; D is unresolved. The CDR3 loop spans 12 amino acids. Germline V gene sequence: CDR1 LNHDA, CDR2 SQIVND (reference sequence). Trimming removed 3 bases at V and 4 bases at J, with 6 bases between. CDR3 in amino acids: CASSISRETQYF. As DNA, the CDR3 is TGTGCCAGTAGTATTAGCAGAGAGACCCAGTACTTC.

The V gene is TRBV10-3, the J gene TRBJ1-5; 9 bases line up with TRBD1. The J segment lost 7 bases and the V segment lost 6 bases, leaving 7 bases of the junction unmatched. Germline CDR1 ENHRY, CDR2 SYGVKD. The CDR3 is 14 residues long. The CDR3 nucleotides are TGTGCCATCAGCCCCGACAGGGGGAACCAGCCCCAGCATTTT. This translates into CAISPDRGNQPQHF.

This chain connects TRBV5-5 to TRBJ2-2; D uncertain. Germline values: CDR1 SGHKS, CDR2 YYEKEE (reference sequence). The germline V and J ends were trimmed by 6 bases and 3 bases, with 24 bases remaining between them. The CDR3 has 18 amino acids. The CDR3, as DNA: TGTGCCAGCACCCTGTTCGGGTCCCCCCCAATCGACACCGGGGAGCTGTTTTTT. Protein product: CASTLFGSPPIDTGELFF.